Listed below are T cell receptor beta chains from one sample, sequenced in a study of cytomegalovirus exposure and HLA in healthy donors. The repertoire was sequenced with immunoSEQ multiplex PCR; TCRdb's copy has only in-frame clones and lacks some. This sample contains about 96,000 clones. The sample was PBMCs. The receptors shown here come from a young woman in good health and CMV-seronegative. The CDR3 runs from the conserved cysteine through the conserved F or W.

CDR3 protein,V gene
CASSLRDPSTDTQYF,TRBV7-9
CASSLNRDLEQYF,TRBV5-1
CASRGSVYGYTF,TRBV19
CASSQAPAPGYTF,TRBV7-2
CASSATILAGGTDTQYF,TRBV9
CASSLQRGSNQPQHF,TRBV7-2
CATKGGQGLTDTQYF,TRBV2
CASLTSGSPEQYF,TRBV2
CASSEGSGGPQETQYF,TRBV2
CASSFRRGSNQPQHF,TRBV7-2
CASSLRAGGTREQYF,TRBV7-9
CASTHIRGFSSYEQYF,TRBV28
CASGTANYGYTF,TRBV19
CASSLEVGSGRGEQYF,TRBV5-6
CASSPQSGDTQYF,TRBV4-2
CASSLTRGNEQFF,TRBV6-1
CASSESWESGTGTDEQYF,TRBV25-1
CASSRLSREAFF,TRBV5-6
CASSIGLAGAETQYF,TRBV9
CAWSVQRGLGQNQPQHF,TRBV30
CASSFSGFSNTGELFF,TRBV5-6
CASIPSRTGYGYTF,TRBV28
CASSLDGTGRETQYF,TRBV5-5
CASSIRTGVYGYTF,TRBV27
CASSSTREGYEKLFF,TRBV28
CASSIIQYNQPQHF,TRBV19
CASSLIPGANTGELFF,TRBV27
CASSLAGQGGETQYF,TRBV7-6
CASSQDSLNYGYTF,TRBV14
CASSADFSRTSSTSNEQFF,TRBV9
CASGTPSGISEQYF,TRBV28
CASSHGLAGPYEQYF,TRBV5-4
CASSQKLVGYNEQFF,TRBV4-1
CASSLEGLASAYEQYF,TRBV5-6
CASSRTGLHEQYF,TRBV11-3
CASSYSRTSGEQFF,TRBV6-5
CASSEGIAAEHEQFF,TRBV28
CSVAGLAGRGTGELFF,TRBV29-1
CASSDLGLAGEDTQYF,TRBV10-1
CASRSRDSAYEQYF,TRBV6-5
CASSRASGRALDEQFF,TRBV6-4
CASSLNRNTGELFF,TRBV2
CASSIGTVNTDTQYF,TRBV7-9
CASSRSGYSGGYTF,TRBV6-5
CASSQARGTASTPQHF,TRBV4-1
CASSARGPIYGYTF,TRBV6-1
CASSQAGQAKNIQYF,TRBV27
CASSLDLGAKLFF,TRBV11-2
CASSLVQGNQPQHF,TRBV28
CASSPGDSPNEKLFF,TRBV5-1